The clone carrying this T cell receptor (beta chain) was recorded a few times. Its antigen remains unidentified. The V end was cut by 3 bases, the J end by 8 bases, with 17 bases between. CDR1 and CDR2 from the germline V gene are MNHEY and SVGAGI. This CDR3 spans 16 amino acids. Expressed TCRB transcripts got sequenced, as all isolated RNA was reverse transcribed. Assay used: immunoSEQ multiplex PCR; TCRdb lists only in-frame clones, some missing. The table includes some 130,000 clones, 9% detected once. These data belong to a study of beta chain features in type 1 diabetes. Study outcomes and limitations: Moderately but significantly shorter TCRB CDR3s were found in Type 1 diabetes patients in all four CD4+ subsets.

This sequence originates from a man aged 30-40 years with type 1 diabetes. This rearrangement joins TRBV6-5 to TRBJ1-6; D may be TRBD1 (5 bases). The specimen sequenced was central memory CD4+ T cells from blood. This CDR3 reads CASSYGQGSSHSPLHF. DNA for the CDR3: TGTGCCAGCAGTTATGGGCAGGGCTCGTCCCATTCACCCCTCCACTTT.